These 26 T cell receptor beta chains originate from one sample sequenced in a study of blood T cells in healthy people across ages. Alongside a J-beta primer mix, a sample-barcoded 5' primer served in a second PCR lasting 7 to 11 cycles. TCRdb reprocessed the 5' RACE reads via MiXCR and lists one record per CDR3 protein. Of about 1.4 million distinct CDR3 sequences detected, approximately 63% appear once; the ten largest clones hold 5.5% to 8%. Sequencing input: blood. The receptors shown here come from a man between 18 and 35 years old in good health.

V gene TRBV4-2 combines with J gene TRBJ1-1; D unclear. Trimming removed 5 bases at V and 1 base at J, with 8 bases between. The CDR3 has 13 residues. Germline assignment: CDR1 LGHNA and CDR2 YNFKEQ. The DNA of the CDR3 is TGTGCCAGCAGCTCAAACAGGAACACTGAAGCTTTCTTT. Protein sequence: CASSSNRNTEAFF.

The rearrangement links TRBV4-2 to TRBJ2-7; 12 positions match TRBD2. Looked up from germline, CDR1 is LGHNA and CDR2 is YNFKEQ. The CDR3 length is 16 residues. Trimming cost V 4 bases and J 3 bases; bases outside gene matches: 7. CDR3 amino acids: CASSRQTSGRNYEQYF. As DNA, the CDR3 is TGTGCCAGCAGCCGCCAAACTAGCGGGAGGAACTACGAGCAGTACTTC.

CDR3 residues: CASSQELTAGGYGYTF. The DNA for the CDR3 is TGCGCCAGCAGCCAGGAGTTAACGGCAGGGGGCTATGGCTACACCTTC. The V gene is TRBV4-1, the J gene TRBJ1-2, with 7 bases fitting TRBD1. The CDR3 sequence is 16 residues long. After removal of 3 bases from V and 4 bases from J, the junction contained 11 bases not matched to a gene. Germline loops: CDR1 MGHRA, CDR2 YSYEKL.

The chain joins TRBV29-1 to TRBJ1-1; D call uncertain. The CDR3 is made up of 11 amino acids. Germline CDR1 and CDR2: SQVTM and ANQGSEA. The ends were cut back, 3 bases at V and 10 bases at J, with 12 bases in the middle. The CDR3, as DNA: TGCAGCGTTGATTTCGGGGTGGTAGCTTTCTTT. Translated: CSVDFGVVAFF.

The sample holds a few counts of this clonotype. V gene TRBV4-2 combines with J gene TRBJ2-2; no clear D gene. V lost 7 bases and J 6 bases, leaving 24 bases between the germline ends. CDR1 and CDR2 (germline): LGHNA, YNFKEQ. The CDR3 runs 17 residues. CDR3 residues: CASTPKIVGAVAGELFF. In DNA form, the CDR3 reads TGTGCCAGCACCCCCAAGATCGTAGGTGCGGTGGCCGGGGAGCTGTTTTTT.

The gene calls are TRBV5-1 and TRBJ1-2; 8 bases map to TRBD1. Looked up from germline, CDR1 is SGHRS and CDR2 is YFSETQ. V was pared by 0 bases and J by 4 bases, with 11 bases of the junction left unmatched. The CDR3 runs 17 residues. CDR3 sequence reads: CASSLGKTGAPGYGYTF. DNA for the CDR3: TGCGCCAGCAGCTTGGGGAAGACAGGGGCCCCAGGCTATGGCTACACCTTC.

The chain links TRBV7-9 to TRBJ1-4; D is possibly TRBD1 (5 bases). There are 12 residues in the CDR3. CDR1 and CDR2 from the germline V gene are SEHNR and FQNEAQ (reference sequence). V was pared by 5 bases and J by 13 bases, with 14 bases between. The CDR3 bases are TGTGCCAGCAGCCCAGATCTTCAGGGACTGTTTTTT. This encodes CASSPDLQGLFF. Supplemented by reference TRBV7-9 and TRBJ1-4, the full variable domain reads DTGVSQNPRHKITKRGQNVTFRCDPISEHNRLYWYRQTLGQGPEFLTYFQNEAQLEKSRLLSDRFSAERPKGSFSTLEIQRTEQGDSAMYLCASSPDLQGLFFGSGTQLSVL.

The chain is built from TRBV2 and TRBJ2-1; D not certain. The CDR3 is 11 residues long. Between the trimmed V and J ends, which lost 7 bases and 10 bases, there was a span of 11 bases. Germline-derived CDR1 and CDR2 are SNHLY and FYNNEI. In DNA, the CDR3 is TGTGCCAGCACTAACGAGGAGGAGCAGTTCTTC. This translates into CASTNEEEQFF.

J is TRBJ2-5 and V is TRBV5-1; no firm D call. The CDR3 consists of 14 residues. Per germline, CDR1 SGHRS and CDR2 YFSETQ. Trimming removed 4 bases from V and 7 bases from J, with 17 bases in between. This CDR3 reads CASSNAGGSSTQYF. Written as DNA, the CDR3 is TGCGCCAGCAGCAATGCTGGCGGTTCGTCGACCCAGTACTTC. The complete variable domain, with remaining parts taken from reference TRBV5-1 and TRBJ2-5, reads KAGVTQTPRYLIKTRGQQVTLSCSPISGHRSVSWYQQTPGQGLQFLFEYFSETQRNKGNFPGRFSGRQFSNSRSEMNVSTLELGDSALYLCASSNAGGSSTQYFGPGTRLLVL.

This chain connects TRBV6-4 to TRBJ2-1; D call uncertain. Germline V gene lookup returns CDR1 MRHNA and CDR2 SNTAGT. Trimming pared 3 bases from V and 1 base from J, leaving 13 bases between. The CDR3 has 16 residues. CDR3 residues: CASSEVPWRSYNEQFF. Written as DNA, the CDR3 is TGTGCCAGCAGTGAAGTTCCCTGGCGATCCTACAATGAGCAGTTCTTC.

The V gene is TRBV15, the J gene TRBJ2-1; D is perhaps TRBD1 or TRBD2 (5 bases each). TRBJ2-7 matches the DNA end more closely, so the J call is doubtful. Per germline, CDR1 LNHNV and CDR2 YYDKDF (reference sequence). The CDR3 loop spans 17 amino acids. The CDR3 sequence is CATSRDTGPGSYNEQYF. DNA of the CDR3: TGTGCCACCAGCAGAGATACGGGACCCGGATCCTACAATGAGCAGTACTTC.

The CDR3 sequence is CASRAPSGNSYEQYF. In DNA form, the CDR3 reads TGTGCCAGCAGGGCCCCTAGCGGGAACTCCTACGAGCAGTACTTC. The chain combines TRBV2 with TRBJ2-7, with 9 bases that match TRBD2. The CDR3 consists of 15 residues. Germline trimming cut 6 bases from V and 0 bases from J; bases unmatched to any gene: 6. Germline-derived CDR1 and CDR2 are SNHLY and FYNNEI. Complete variable domain (other parts from reference TRBV2 and TRBJ2-7): EPEVTQTPSHQVTQMGQEVILRCVPISNHLYFYWYRQILGQKVEFLVSFYNNEISEKSEIFDDQFSVERPDGSNFTLKIRSTKLEDSAMYFCASRAPSGNSYEQYFGPGTRLTVT.

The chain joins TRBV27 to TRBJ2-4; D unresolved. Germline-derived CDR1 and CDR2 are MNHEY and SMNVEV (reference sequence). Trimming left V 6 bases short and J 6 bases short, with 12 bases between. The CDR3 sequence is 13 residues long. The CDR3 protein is CASSNVNGNIQYF. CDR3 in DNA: TGTGCCAGCAGCAACGTTAATGGAAACATTCAGTACTTC.

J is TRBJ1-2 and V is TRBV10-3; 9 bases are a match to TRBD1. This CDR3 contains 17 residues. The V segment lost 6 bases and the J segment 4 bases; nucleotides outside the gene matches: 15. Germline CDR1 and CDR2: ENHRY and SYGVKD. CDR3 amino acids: CAIRRMETQGAVYGYTF. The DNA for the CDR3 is TGTGCCATCAGGAGAATGGAGACACAGGGGGCGGTCTATGGCTACACCTTC.

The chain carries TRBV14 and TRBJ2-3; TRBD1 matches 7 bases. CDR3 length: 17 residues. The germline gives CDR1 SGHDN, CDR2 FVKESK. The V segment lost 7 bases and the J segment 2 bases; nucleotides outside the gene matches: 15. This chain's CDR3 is CASNHGPGTALTDTQYF. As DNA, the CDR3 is TGTGCCAGCAACCATGGGCCCGGGACAGCCCTCACAGATACGCAGTATTTT.

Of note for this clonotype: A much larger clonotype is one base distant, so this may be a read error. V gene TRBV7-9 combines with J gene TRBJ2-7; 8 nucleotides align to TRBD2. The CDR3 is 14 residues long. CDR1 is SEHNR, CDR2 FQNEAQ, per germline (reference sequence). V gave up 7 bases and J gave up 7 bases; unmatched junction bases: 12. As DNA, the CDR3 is TGTGCCAGCATGTGGGCGGGGGGCAACAATGAGCAGTACTTC. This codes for CASMWAGGNNEQYF. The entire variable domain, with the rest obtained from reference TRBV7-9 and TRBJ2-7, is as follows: DTGVSQNPRHKITKRGQNVTFRCDPISEHNRLYWYRQTLGQGPEFLTYFQNEAQLEKSRLLSDRFSAERPKGSFSTLEIQRTEQGDSAMYLCASMWAGGNNEQYFGPGTRLTVT.

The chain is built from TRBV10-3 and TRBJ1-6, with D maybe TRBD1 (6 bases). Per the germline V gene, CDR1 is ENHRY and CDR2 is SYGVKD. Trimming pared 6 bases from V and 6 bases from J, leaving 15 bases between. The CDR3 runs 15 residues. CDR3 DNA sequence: TGTGCCATCAGGCGGGACACCGAGATTAATTCACCCCTCCACTTT. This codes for CAIRRDTEINSPLHF.

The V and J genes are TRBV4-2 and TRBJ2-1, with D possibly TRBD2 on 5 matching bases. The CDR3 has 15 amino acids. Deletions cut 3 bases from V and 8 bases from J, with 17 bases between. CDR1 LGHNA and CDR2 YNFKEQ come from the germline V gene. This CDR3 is CASSQYEGQLDEQFF. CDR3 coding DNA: TGTGCCAGCAGCCAGTACGAGGGCCAGCTCGATGAGCAGTTCTTC.

For the CDR3, the DNA is TGTGCCAGCAGCTTAGCGGGGACAGTCTACGAGCAGTACTTC. This gives the protein CASSLAGTVYEQYF. The rearrangement uses TRBV7-9 and TRBJ2-7; 7 bases fit TRBD1. Unmatched junction bases numbered 2, after V lost 0 bases and J lost 3 bases. Per the germline V gene, CDR1 is SEHNR and CDR2 is FQNEAQ (reference sequence). The CDR3 runs to 14 residues.

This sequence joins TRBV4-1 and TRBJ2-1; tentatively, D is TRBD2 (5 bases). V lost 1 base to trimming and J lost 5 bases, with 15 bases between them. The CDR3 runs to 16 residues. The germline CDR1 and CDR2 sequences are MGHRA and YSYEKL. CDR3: CASSQVGAGSDNEQFF. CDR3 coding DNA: TGCGCCAGCAGCCAAGTGGGTGCGGGTTCGGACAATGAGCAGTTCTTC.

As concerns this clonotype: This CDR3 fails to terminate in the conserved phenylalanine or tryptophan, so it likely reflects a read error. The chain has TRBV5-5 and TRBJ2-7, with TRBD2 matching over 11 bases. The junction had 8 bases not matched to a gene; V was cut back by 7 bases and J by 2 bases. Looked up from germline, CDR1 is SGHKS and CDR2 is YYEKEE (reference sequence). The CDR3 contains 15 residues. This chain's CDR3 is CASWGMTSGTYEQYL. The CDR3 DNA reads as TGTGCCAGCTGGGGTATGACTAGCGGGACCTACGAGCAGTACCTC.

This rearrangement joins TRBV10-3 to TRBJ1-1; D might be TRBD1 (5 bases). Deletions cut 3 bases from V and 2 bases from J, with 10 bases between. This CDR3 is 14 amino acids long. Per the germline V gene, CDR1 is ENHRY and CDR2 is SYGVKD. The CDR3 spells CAISDLQENTEAFF. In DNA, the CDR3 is TGTGCCATCAGTGACCTACAGGAAAACACTGAAGCTTTCTTT.

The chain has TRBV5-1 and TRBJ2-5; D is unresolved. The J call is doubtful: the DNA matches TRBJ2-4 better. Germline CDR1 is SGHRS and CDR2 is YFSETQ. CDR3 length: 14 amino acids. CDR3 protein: CASSLDGQRDIQYF. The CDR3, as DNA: TGCGCCAGCAGCTTGGACGGGCAACGGGACATTCAGTACTTC.

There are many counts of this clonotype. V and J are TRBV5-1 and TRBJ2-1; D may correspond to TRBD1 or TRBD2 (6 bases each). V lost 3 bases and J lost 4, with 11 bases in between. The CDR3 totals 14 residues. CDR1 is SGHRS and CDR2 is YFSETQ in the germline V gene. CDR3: CASSSGDSYNEQFF. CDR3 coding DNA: TGCGCCAGCAGCTCAGGGGACTCTTACAATGAGCAGTTCTTC.

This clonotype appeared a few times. The CDR3 nucleotides are TGTGCCAGCAGCCCATACCCCGGGACCAAGAGCTCCTACGAGCAGTACTTC. Translated: CASSPYPGTKSSYEQYF. V usage is TRBV7-2 and J usage is TRBJ2-7; D tentatively reads TRBD1 or TRBD2 (5 bases each). The germline V gene encodes CDR1 SGHTA and CDR2 FQGNSA. The CDR3 length is 17 residues. V was pared by 5 bases and J by 0 bases, with 20 bases between.

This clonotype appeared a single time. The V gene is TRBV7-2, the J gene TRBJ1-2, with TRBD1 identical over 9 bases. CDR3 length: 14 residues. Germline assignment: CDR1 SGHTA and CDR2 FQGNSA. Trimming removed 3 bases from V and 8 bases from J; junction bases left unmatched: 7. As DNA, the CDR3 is TGTGCCAGCAGCTTTACAGGGGGCGCGGAGGGCTACACCTTC. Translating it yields CASSFTGGAEGYTF.